This entry concerns a single TCR beta chain. Antigen: not known. The time point is: pretreatment peripheral blood. Trimming pared 11 bases from V and 2 bases from J, leaving 12 bases between. The CDR3 runs to 12 residues. Germline CDR1 is ENHRY and CDR2 is SYGVKD. This record comes from a study of PD-L1 blockade in urothelial cancer. Study summary: Patients arrived having already received 0 to 3 prior chemotherapy regimens. At 6 weeks and at 3 weeks (second dose) after treatment start, blood was analyzed. General study points: Those with durable benefit had larger increases in tumor-associated blood clones at 3 weeks. Blood TCR clonality below the median before treatment was a predictor of better survival.

Sequenced by immunoSEQ multiplex PCR; TCRdb stores in-frame clones only, minus some. The repertoire consists of tens of thousands of clones, with roughly 76% occurring once and the leading ten covering around 5.7%. J is TRBJ1-1 and V is TRBV10-3; TRBD1 might be the D (5 bases). The starting material was PBMCs, obtained around atezolizumab (anti-PD-L1) treatment. This receptor was taken from a man in his 70s with urothelial cancer. The DNA of the CDR3 is TGTGCCTCCACAGGAACCAACACTGAAGCTTTCTTT. This codes for CASTGTNTEAFF.